Listed below are T cell receptor beta chains from one sample, sequenced in a study of response to subunit inactivated influenza vaccine. MiXCR, run by TCRdb on the RT-PCR reads, gives a single entry per CDR3 protein. The table records about 190,000 distinct CDR3 sequences, approximately 15% of them present only once. The specimen was CD8+ T cells sorted from PBMCs, collected 5 days after vaccination. The receptor set was obtained from a man in his fifties who received an inactivated influenza vaccine. Both conserved end residues are part of each CDR3. The D gene is left open where the match is weak. Not every row has a clone size; where given, it reads once, few, many or a size class.

TGTGCCAGCAATCCCGCCAGGGGACAGGGGGGCACAGATACGCAGTATTTT,CASNPARGQGGTDTQYF,once,TRBD1,TRBJ2-3,TRBV28
TGCGCCAGCAGCTCGGGTGGACTAGCGGACTCTAGCACAGATACGCAGTATTTT,CASSSGGLADSSTDTQYF,few,TRBD2,TRBJ2-3,TRBV5-1
TGTGCCATCAGTGGACAGGCAGATACGCAGTATTTT,CAISGQADTQYF,few,NA,TRBJ2-3,TRBV10-3
TGCAGCGTTGATCTGAATGAGCAGTTCTTC,CSVDLNEQFF,many,NA,TRBJ2-1,TRBV29-1
TGTGCCAGCAGCCAAGCGAGGAACGGGAGAGGGACCGGGGAGCTGTTTTTT,CASSQARNGRGTGELFF,NA,NA,TRBJ2-2,TRBV3-1
TGTGCCAGCAGCTTCGGACAGGGCAATCAGCCCCAGCATTTT,CASSFGQGNQPQHF,many,TRBD1,TRBJ1-5,TRBV12-3/TRBV12-4
TGCAGTGCCAGCAACGTTGTAGGGCCCAATGAGCAGTTCTTC,CSASNVVGPNEQFF,NA,NA,TRBJ2-1,TRBV20-1
TGCGCCAGCAGCCACCGGGACAGGGGCGAGACCCAGTACTTC,CASSHRDRGETQYF,few,TRBD1,TRBJ2-5,TRBV4-3
TGTGCCAGCCTTCTGATGACTAGTCTGCAAGAGACCCAGTACTTC,CASLLMTSLQETQYF,few,NA,TRBJ2-5,TRBV2
TGTGCCAGCAGTGCGGACCCGTGGGGCTACACCTTC,CASSADPWGYTF,NA,NA,TRBJ1-2,TRBV6-5
TGCGCCAGCAGCCGGGACCCCAATGAGCAGTTCTTC,CASSRDPNEQFF,NA,NA,TRBJ2-1,TRBV4-3
TGTGCCAGCATTCGACAGGGAAAAAAGAACACTGAAGCTTTCTTT,CASIRQGKKNTEAFF,NA,TRBD1,TRBJ1-1,TRBV4-2
TGTGCCACCAGCAGAGAGCTAGCGACCTACAATGAGCAGTTCTTC,CATSRELATYNEQFF,NA,NA,TRBJ2-1,TRBV15
TGTGCCAGCAGCTCCGCGGGACTAGCGGGTTCCTACGAGCAGTACTTC,CASSSAGLAGSYEQYF,NA,TRBD2,TRBJ2-7,TRBV4-2
TGTGCCAGCAGCTTAGAACAGTTGAACACTGAAGCTTTCTTT,CASSLEQLNTEAFF,few,NA,TRBJ1-1,TRBV7-9
TGTGCCAGCAGTTTCAATAACCTAGTTGTGCAGTACTTC,CASSFNNLVVQYF,NA,NA,TRBJ2-7,TRBV7-9
TGCAGCGTTGAAGAGCGGTCAGGGAAGAACTATGGCTACACCTTC,CSVEERSGKNYGYTF,few,NA,TRBJ1-2,TRBV29-1
TGTGCCAGCAGCAAGACCTACGGGCCGAGCAGGGATACGCAGTATTTT,CASSKTYGPSRDTQYF,NA,NA,TRBJ2-3,TRBV7-9
TGTGCCAGCACCGAATTTTTCCTATTAGCGGGGGGCCGAGCAGATACGCAGTATTTT,CASTEFFLLAGGRADTQYF,NA,TRBD2,TRBJ2-3,TRBV7-8
TGTGCCATCAGTGATCAGGATTCCTACGAGCAGTACTTC,CAISDQDSYEQYF,NA,NA,TRBJ2-7,TRBV10-3
TGTGCCAGCAGTTTATTACGTATGGCAGACAATGAGCAGTTCTTC,CASSLLRMADNEQFF,NA,NA,TRBJ2-1,TRBV28
TGTGCCAGCAGTTTCCAGGGAAGCCGCTACGAGCAGTACTTC,CASSFQGSRYEQYF,NA,NA,TRBJ2-7,TRBV12-3/TRBV12-4
TGTGCCAGCAGTGACCGAGGGACACTTAACTATGGCTACACCTTC,CASSDRGTLNYGYTF,few,NA,TRBJ1-2,TRBV25-1
TGTGCCAGCAGCCGAGAACTCGGGACAGGGGGCTACGAGCAGTACTTC,CASSRELGTGGYEQYF,few,TRBD1,TRBJ2-7,TRBV4-2
TGCAGCGTAGAACGGGGCCCCTACGAGCAGTACTTC,CSVERGPYEQYF,few,NA,TRBJ2-7,TRBV29-1
TGTGCCAGCAGCTTCCCGGGGAAGCAGTTCTTC,CASSFPGKQFF,few,NA,TRBJ2-1,TRBV6-2/TRBV6-3
TGCGCCAGCAGCCAAGAAGTAGGGCTAGCTCGGAGGGATGAGCAGTTCTTC,CASSQEVGLARRDEQFF,few,NA,TRBJ2-1,TRBV4-3
TGCAGTGCTAGTTCAGCGGTCTACTACGAGCAGTACTTC,CSASSAVYYEQYF,NA,NA,TRBJ2-7,TRBV20-1
TGTGCCAGCAGCCCAGGGACAGTCGGCTACACCTTC,CASSPGTVGYTF,NA,TRBD1,TRBJ1-2,TRBV7-9
TGTGCCAGCTCCCTCGTTAGACAGACTGCAACTAATGAAAAACTGTTTTTT,CASSLVRQTATNEKLFF,few,NA,TRBJ1-4,TRBV18
TGTGCCAGCAGTTTAACCCAGGGCGGCCACGAGCAGTACTTC,CASSLTQGGHEQYF,NA,NA,TRBJ2-7,TRBV27
TGTGCCAGCAGCCCAGAAGGGACTAGCGGGATGTACGAGCAGTACTTC,CASSPEGTSGMYEQYF,NA,TRBD2,TRBJ2-7,TRBV4-2
TGTGCCAGCAGCCCCGGGCAGGCGGTTGAGCAGTACTTC,CASSPGQAVEQYF,NA,NA,TRBJ2-7,TRBV7-6
TGTGCCAGCTCACCAACCAGTTACCAAGAGACCCAGTACTTC,CASSPTSYQETQYF,NA,NA,TRBJ2-5,TRBV18
TGTGCCAGCAGTTCGGGGTATAGCACAGATACGCAGTATTTT,CASSSGYSTDTQYF,many,NA,TRBJ2-3,TRBV6-5
TGTGCCACCAGCAGAGATGGTGCTGCCGGAGAGACCCAGTACTTC,CATSRDGAAGETQYF,NA,NA,TRBJ2-5,TRBV15
TGTGCCAGCAGTCCGAGTTACTCGGGGGAGACCCAGTACTTC,CASSPSYSGETQYF,many,NA,TRBJ2-5,TRBV28
TGTGCCAGCAGCCGCTGGGCGGGAGGAATGGGGGAGACCCAGTACTTC,CASSRWAGGMGETQYF,few,TRBD2,TRBJ2-5,TRBV6-1
TGTGCCAGCAGCTTAGGCGGCAGTTATAGCAATCAGCCCCAGCATTTT,CASSLGGSYSNQPQHF,NA,NA,TRBJ1-5,TRBV7-9
TGTGCCAGCAGCGTAGGGACTAGCGGGAGGGGGGAGCAGTACTTC,CASSVGTSGRGEQYF,few,TRBD2,TRBJ2-7,TRBV9
TGTGCCAGCAGCTCAGACTTCTATGAGCAGTTCTTC,CASSSDFYEQFF,NA,NA,TRBJ2-1,TRBV7-9
TGTGCCAGCAGCTTGGGCGGACTAGCGGGTGCCGGGGTTGAGCAGTTCTTC,CASSLGGLAGAGVEQFF,few,TRBD2,TRBJ2-1,TRBV5-8
TGCGCCAGCAGCCAAGTTCTAGCGGCCAATGAGCAGTTCTTC,CASSQVLAANEQFF,NA,TRBD2,TRBJ2-1,TRBV4-3
TGCAGTGCTAGAGGGCCGGGACAGGCCTCCTACGAGCAGTACTTC,CSARGPGQASYEQYF,few,TRBD1,TRBJ2-7,TRBV20-1
TGTGCCAGCAGTCTTGGCTGGGATTATCAGCCCCAGCATTTT,CASSLGWDYQPQHF,NA,NA,TRBJ1-5,TRBV27
TGTGCCAGCAGCCCAGGGGGTCTCTATGGCTACACCTTC,CASSPGGLYGYTF,NA,TRBD1,TRBJ1-2,TRBV7-9
TGTGCCAGCAGTTACTCCCAGGCTGTAAGCTCCTACGAGCAGTACTTC,CASSYSQAVSSYEQYF,many,NA,TRBJ2-7,TRBV6-5
TGTGCCAGCAGCCGGCCGGGACCGAACTACGAGCAGTACTTC,CASSRPGPNYEQYF,NA,NA,TRBJ2-7,TRBV7-9
TGCGCCAGCAGCTTCTCAGACAGGGAACATGAAAAACTGTTTTTT,CASSFSDREHEKLFF,NA,TRBD1,TRBJ1-4,TRBV5-1
TGTGCCAGCAGCCGGGACAGGGGGCGTCTCTATGGCTACACCTTC,CASSRDRGRLYGYTF,few,TRBD1,TRBJ1-2,TRBV6-2/TRBV6-3
TGTGCCAGCAGCTCCCGGACTGCGGAGACCCAGTACTTC,CASSSRTAETQYF,many,NA,TRBJ2-5,TRBV28
TGTGCCAGCAGGCGACAGGGTGAGCCCAAAAACATTCAGTACTTC,CASRRQGEPKNIQYF,NA,TRBD1,TRBJ2-4,TRBV12-3/TRBV12-4
TGTGCCAGCAGCCCTCCGGGACTAGCGGATTACGAGCAGTACTTC,CASSPPGLADYEQYF,few,TRBD2,TRBJ2-7,TRBV16
TGTGCCAGCAGCTTTAGCGGGGGGACCACAGATACGCAGTATTTT,CASSFSGGTTDTQYF,NA,TRBD2,TRBJ2-3,TRBV7-9
TGTGCCAGCAGCCTCGACGGGACTAGCGGATACAATGAGCAGTTCTTC,CASSLDGTSGYNEQFF,few,TRBD2,TRBJ2-1,TRBV6-2/TRBV6-3
TGTGCCAGCAGCTCCCCATCGAGGACAGCAAATGAAAAACTGTTTTTT,CASSSPSRTANEKLFF,few,NA,TRBJ1-4,TRBV7-9
TGTGCCAGCAGTTTAAGGGGGTCGAGAGAAAAACTGTTTTTT,CASSLRGSREKLFF,many,NA,TRBJ1-4,TRBV12-3/TRBV12-4
TGCGCCAGCAGCCAAACCCCGGCAGTCTCGGAGGCAGATACGCAGTATTTT,CASSQTPAVSEADTQYF,many,NA,TRBJ2-3,TRBV4-1